Each of the 15 T cell receptor beta chains below was sequenced from the same sample in a study of molecular identifiers for immune sequencing clone quantification. TCRdb ran MiXCR on the PCR reads and lists one entry per CDR3 protein. The sample includes 400,000 to 600,000 distinct CDR3 sequences, under 30% of them seen just once. Sequencing was done on a sample of naive CD8+ T cells from blood, with Jurkat cell RNA spiked in. Subset here: FACS-sorted CD8+CD4-CCR7+CD45RA+ naive T cells. The receptor set was obtained from a human donor in good health. Some libraries in this study had Jurkat cell RNA spiked in.

This clonotype was seen repeatedly, ten times or more. The J gene is TRBJ1-5, the V gene TRBV15; TRBD1 aligns across 7 bases. Germline lookup yields CDR1 LNHNV and CDR2 YYDKDF (reference sequence). With 0 bases clipped from V and 6 bases from J, the junction kept 5 bases outside the gene matches. The CDR3 is made up of 15 amino acids. The chain's CDR3 is CATSRDQTGIQPQHF. Here the CDR3 DNA reads TGTGCCACCAGCAGAGATCAGACAGGGATTCAGCCCCAGCATTTT. The full variable domain, completed using reference TRBV15 and TRBJ1-5, is DAMVIQNPRYQVTQFGKPVTLSCSQTLNHNVMYWYQQKSSQAPKLLFHYYDKDFNNEADTPDNFQSRRPNTSFCFLDIRSPGLGDTAMYLCATSRDQTGIQPQHFGDGTRLSIL.

V gene TRBV4-3 combines with J gene TRBJ2-7; the D gene could be TRBD1 or TRBD2 (5 bases each). Germline V gives CDR1 LGHNA, CDR2 YSLEER. This CDR3 region has 14 residues. The V end was cut by 11 bases, the J end by 12 bases, with 29 bases between. Written as DNA, the CDR3 is TGCGCCCGCCGCCCGGGGCCCGGTTCCTACGCGCCGTACTTC. Translation: CARRPGPGSYAPYF.

This clonotype came up a few times. This chain links TRBV20-1 with TRBJ2-2; 13 bases agree with TRBD2. This CDR3 spans 15 amino acids. The germline V gene has CDR1 DFQATT and CDR2 SNEGSKA (reference sequence). The CDR3 spells CTGTSGERNTGELFF. The CDR3 DNA reads as TGCACTGGGACTAGCGGGGAAAGGAACACCGGGGAGCTGTTTTTT.

Regarding this clonotype: A junction boundary mismatches the germline segment, possibly from a read error. The chain's CDR3 is CSASRQGPTGEPFF. CDR3 DNA: TGCAGTGCTAGTCGGCAGGGACCCACCGGGGAGCCGTTTTTT. This chain links TRBV20-1 with TRBJ2-2; D assignment may be TRBD1 or TRBD2 (5 bases each). This CDR3 has 14 amino acids. Germline V gives CDR1 DFQATT, CDR2 SNEGSKA (reference sequence).

This clonotype was picked up a small number of times. The V and J genes are TRBV7-2 and TRBJ2-1; TRBD1 agrees at 12 bases. CDR1 is SGHTA, CDR2 FQGNSA, per germline. V lost 5 bases and J lost 10; bases outside the gene matches: 6. There are 14 residues in the CDR3. The CDR3: CASSPGQGAGEQFF. The DNA of the CDR3 is TGTGCCAGCAGCCCGGGACAGGGGGCGGGAGAGCAGTTCTTC.

This clonotype showed up many times. J is TRBJ2-3 and V is TRBV7-9; tentatively, D is TRBD1 (6 bases). Germline-derived CDR1 and CDR2 are SEHNR and FQNEAQ (reference sequence). The CDR3 consists of 16 residues. Trimming removed 6 bases from V and 4 bases from J, with 20 bases in between. CDR3 protein: CASRPGVPLYADTQYF. Here the CDR3 DNA reads TGTGCCAGCAGACCAGGGGTTCCCCTTTACGCAGATACGCAGTATTTT.

The rearrangement uses TRBV30 and TRBJ2-1; 7 nucleotides agree with TRBD2. The germline gives CDR1 GTSNPN, CDR2 SVGIG (reference sequence). V lost 2 bases to trimming and J lost 8 bases; unmatched junction nucleotides: 9. This CDR3 is 14 amino acids long. The CDR3 reads CAWSQGGGYDEQFF. Here the CDR3 DNA reads TGTGCCTGGAGTCAGGGCGGGGGTTACGATGAGCAGTTCTTC.

This clonotype was seen ten or more times. The rearrangement uses TRBV5-1 and TRBJ2-5; TRBD1 aligns across 7 bases. The length of the CDR3 is 15 residues. The ends lost 1 base at V and 2 bases at J; junction bases unmatched: 5. Germline lookup yields CDR1 SGHRS and CDR2 YFSETQ. This chain's CDR3 is CASSLIRDSQETQYF. DNA of the CDR3: TGCGCCAGCAGCTTGATCCGGGACAGTCAAGAGACCCAGTACTTC.

About this clonotype itself: A single base separates this from a much larger clone, so it may be a read error. The V gene is TRBV12-3 or TRBV12-4, the J gene TRBJ1-4; D unresolved. The CDR3 covers 12 residues. Trimming took off 6 bases at V and 8 bases at J, with 10 bases between the two ends. In nucleotides, the CDR3 is TGTGCCAGCAGCCTCGATAGCGAAAAACTGTTTTTT. Translation: CASSLDSEKLFF.

This clonotype turned up a few times. The V and J genes are TRBV2 and TRBJ2-7; 8 bases fit TRBD2. Losses at the gene ends were 4 bases for V and 0 bases for J; bases not matched to a gene: 2. CDR1 and CDR2 from the germline V gene are SNHLY and FYNNEI. The CDR3 consists of 14 residues. CDR3 bases: TGTGCCAGCAGTGGGCGGGGGGACTCCTACGAGCAGTACTTC. It yields the protein CASSGRGDSYEQYF.

This clonotype was seen only a few times. V usage is TRBV19 and J usage is TRBJ2-3, with a possible D match to TRBD1 (8 bases). The V gene's germline CDR1 is LNHDA and CDR2 SQIVND (reference sequence). Trimming pared 10 bases from V and 4 bases from J, leaving 15 bases between. This CDR3 has 13 amino acids. CDR3 residues: CATRQGRADTQYF. The CDR3 DNA reads as TGTGCCACCCGACAGGGGAGGGCAGATACGCAGTATTTT.

V is TRBV2 and J is TRBJ2-2, with 9 bases fitting TRBD2. Germline CDR1 SNHLY, CDR2 FYNNEI. V shed 2 bases and J 4 bases; nucleotides not matched to a gene: 8. This CDR3 has 17 amino acids. The CDR3 region has the DNA TGTGCCAGCAGTGAACCCGCGGGAGGGCCGATCACCGGGGAGCTGTTTTTT. Protein: CASSEPAGGPITGELFF.

This clonotype appeared many times. The chain has TRBV28 and TRBJ2-3, with a possible D match to TRBD2 (6 bases). This CDR3 is 15 amino acids long. With 5 bases removed from V and 3 bases from J, the gap between germline ends came to 15 bases. CDR1 and CDR2 from the germline V gene are MDHEN and SYDVKM. CDR3 sequence: CASSALTSWTDTQYF. In DNA form, the CDR3 reads TGTGCCAGCAGTGCCCTGACTAGTTGGACAGATACGCAGTATTTT.

This chain links TRBV6-2 or TRBV6-3 with TRBJ2-3; 8 bases align to TRBD2. Germline loops: CDR1 MNHEY, CDR2 SVGEGT. CDR3 length: 15 amino acids. Losses at the gene ends were 6 bases for V and 2 bases for J; bases not matched to a gene: 7. CDR3 loop: CASRGAGAYTDTQYF. Written as DNA, the CDR3 is TGTGCCAGCAGGGGAGCGGGAGCCTACACAGATACGCAGTATTTT.

The chain employs TRBV19 and TRBJ2-7, with 8 bases matching TRBD1. V was clipped by 6 bases and J by 3 bases; unmatched bases: 10. Germline V gives CDR1 LNHDA, CDR2 SQIVND (reference sequence). The CDR3 consists of 15 residues. This CDR3 reads CASSPRQGLYYEQYF. For the CDR3, the DNA is TGTGCCAGTAGCCCGAGACAGGGGCTATACTACGAGCAGTACTTC.